This T cell receptor (beta chain) was sequenced in a study of T-cell memory formation after mild COVID-19. The wider study: Among the donors, TCR clusters were largely specific to each donor. Study findings and constraints: Among contracting clones, CD4+ were mainly CM/EM and CD8+ enriched in EMRA. Contracting clones, day 15 to 85, had balanced CD4/CD8, and later expanders favored CD4+. Pre-infection memory contained some responding clones, which suggested that cross-reactive memory had joined.

This CDR3 spans 14 amino acids. Trimming cost V 9 bases and J 0 bases, with 14 bases left between them. With respect to this clonotype: What it binds is not known.

TCRdb recomputed calls from the 5' RACE reads with MiXCR, one row per CDR3 protein. The sample includes roughly 130,000 distinct CDR3 sequences, about a sixth of them seen just once. The sequenced sample consisted of PBMCs or a T cell subset sorted from them (not recorded which). The TCR was taken from a man aged 18 to 29 who had mild COVID-19 (a few samples of this study predate the infection). Cell type and time point are not known. V is TRBV12-3 or TRBV12-4 and J is TRBJ1-1; D is possibly TRBD1 (6 bases). The CDR3 protein is CASIQGRLNTEAFF. CDR3 coding DNA: TGTGCCAGTATACAGGGACGGTTGAACACTGAAGCTTTCTTT.